This entry lists 23 T cell receptor beta chains sequenced from one sample in a study of cytotoxic CD8 clonotypes in ibrutinib-treated CLL. Assay: immunoSEQ multiplex PCR; the TCRdb copy retains only in-frame clones and omits some. The sample shows more than 85,000 clones, 70% to 80% of them seen only once. Sequences were derived from PBMCs, sampled after 12 months of ibrutinib treatment. Receptor source: a human donor with chronic lymphocytic leukemia.

The chain couples TRBV29-1 to TRBJ2-5; D unresolved. The CDR3 spans 10 residues. The ends were cut back, 1 base at V and 6 bases at J, with 3 bases in the middle. Germline V lookup: CDR1 SQVTM, CDR2 ANQGSEA. CDR3 protein: CSVEVKTQYF. DNA of the CDR3: TGCAGCGTTGAAGTGAAGACCCAGTACTTC.

This sequence joins TRBV4-3 and TRBJ1-1; D is ambiguous. CDR1 and CDR2 from the germline V gene are LGHNA and YSLEER. This CDR3 region has 14 residues. Trimming stripped 1 base from V and 2 bases from J, with 8 bases between. The CDR3 loop is CASSQAWENTEAFF. Here the CDR3 DNA reads TGCGCCAGCAGCCAAGCGTGGGAAAACACTGAAGCTTTCTTT.

The genes are TRBV6-5 and TRBJ1-1; D gene ambiguous. Germline V gene data show CDR1 as MNHEY and CDR2 as SVGAGI. CDR3 length: 16 amino acids. Deletions cut 0 bases from V and 1 base from J, with 12 bases between. The CDR3 bases are TGTGCCAGCAGTTACTCTGTGAGGCAGTGGAACACTGAAGCTTTCTTT. Translating gives CASSYSVRQWNTEAFF.

This CDR3 reads CASRLSGTYEQYF. DNA for the CDR3: TGTGCCAGCAGGCTCTCGGGAACCTACGAGCAGTACTTC. V usage is TRBV27 and J usage is TRBJ2-7, with D possibly being TRBD2 (5 bases). The germline V and J ends were trimmed by 6 bases and 2 bases, with 11 bases remaining between them. There are 13 residues in the CDR3. The germline V gene encodes CDR1 MNHEY and CDR2 SMNVEV (reference sequence).

V usage is TRBV6-6 and J usage is TRBJ2-7, with D possibly matching TRBD1 (5 bases). Trimming took 2 bases from V and 5 from J, leaving 10 bases between them. Germline lookup yields CDR1 MNHNY and CDR2 SVGAGI (reference sequence). The CDR3 runs to 13 residues. The CDR3 region has the DNA TGTGCCAGCAGTTACGACAGAAAGAACGAGCAGTACTTC. Translating it yields CASSYDRKNEQYF.

The V gene is TRBV30, the J gene TRBJ2-3; either TRBD1 or TRBD2 may fit D (6 bases each). The CDR3 runs to 14 residues. V was cut by 2 bases and J by 5 bases, with 14 bases left in between. Germline-derived CDR1 and CDR2 are GTSNPN and SVGIG (reference sequence). The CDR3 coding sequence is TGTGCCTGGAGTAACGGGGGCGGCGGAGATACGCAGTATTTT. This gives the protein CAWSNGGGGDTQYF.

This clone was counted once. The chain combines TRBV5-1 with TRBJ1-4, with TRBD1 matching 8 bases. This CDR3 has 16 residues. V lost 3 bases and J lost 3; bases outside the gene matches: 7. CDR1 SGHRS and CDR2 YFSETQ come from the germline V gene. In DNA, the CDR3 is TGCGCCAGCAGCTCCTCAGGGGGCATGGCTAATGAAAAACTGTTTTTT. This gives the protein CASSSSGGMANEKLFF.

This chain uses TRBV30 with TRBJ1-2; 9 positions match TRBD1. Germline CDR1 reads GTSNPN; CDR2 reads SVGIG (reference sequence). The ends lost 5 bases at V and 4 bases at J; junction bases unmatched: 11. This CDR3 comprises 15 residues. The CDR3 DNA is TGTGCCTGGGGGACAGGGTGGGGCATCGGCTATGGCTACACCTTC. It codes for CAWGTGWGIGYGYTF.

This clone has just one count. V and J are TRBV6-6 and TRBJ2-3; 7 bases map to TRBD1. Trimming removed 6 bases from V and 0 bases from J; junction bases left unmatched: 6. Germline CDR1 reads MNHNY; CDR2 reads SVGAGI (reference sequence). The CDR3 has 15 residues. For the CDR3, the DNA is TGTGCCAGCAGAACAGACAGGGATAGCACAGATACGCAGTATTTT. Its protein is CASRTDRDSTDTQYF.

The chain joins TRBV10-2 to TRBJ1-2; 8 bases match TRBD1. Germline CDR1 WSHSY, CDR2 SAAADI. The CDR3 length is 15 residues. Germline trimming cut 6 bases from V and 2 bases from J; bases unmatched to any gene: 8. CDR3 sequence reads: CASSHTGGANYGYTF. CDR3 in DNA: TGCGCCAGCAGCCACACAGGGGGGGCAAACTATGGCTACACCTTC.

This clone showed up just a few times. The chain links TRBV18 to TRBJ1-2, with D tentatively TRBD1 (6 bases). V was shortened by 2 bases and J by 6 bases, with 13 bases between the two germline ends. The germline CDR1 and CDR2 sequences are KGHSH and LQKENI. This CDR3 has 14 residues. The CDR3 reads CASSPSGGADGYTF. CDR3 coding DNA: TGTGCCAGCTCACCATCGGGGGGCGCGGATGGCTACACCTTC.

This clone was seen more than once but under ten times. The chain is built from TRBV29-1 and TRBJ1-2; TRBD1 aligns across 8 bases. CDR3 size: 12 residues. Germline-derived CDR1 and CDR2 are SQVTM and ANQGSEA. Trimming at V came to 4 bases and at J to 11 bases, leaving 9 bases not matched to a gene. The CDR3 protein is CSVAGTGGWYTF. The CDR3 DNA is TGCAGCGTTGCCGGGACAGGCGGTTGGTACACCTTC.

The gene calls are TRBV14 and TRBJ1-5; 11 nucleotides line up with TRBD1. The germline CDR1 and CDR2 sequences are SGHDN and FVKESK. The CDR3 extends over 19 amino acids. J lost 4 bases, V lost 4 bases, and 15 bases had no gene match. The CDR3: CASSRRTGGKLELNQPQHF. DNA of the CDR3: TGTGCCAGCAGCCGGAGGACAGGGGGCAAGTTGGAACTAAATCAGCCCCAGCATTTT.

The CDR3 sequence: CASKGLDGETQYF. The CDR3 coding sequence is TGTGCCAGCAAGGGATTGGACGGGGAGACCCAGTACTTC. This chain joins TRBV27 and TRBJ2-5, with unresolved D. The CDR3 length is 13 residues. Germline V gene lookup returns CDR1 MNHEY and CDR2 SMNVEV (reference sequence). Trimming stripped 7 bases from V and 5 bases from J, with 14 bases between.

The J gene is TRBJ1-2, the V gene TRBV21-1; no check of the table's D call, TRBD1, against the DNA was made. TRBV21-1 is classified as a pseudogene. CDR3 length equals 17 residues. The CDR3 sequence: CASSTRQGGLPNYGYTF. The CDR3 region has the DNA TGTGCCAGCAGCACTCGACAGGGGGGCCTTCCAAACTATGGCTACACCTTC.

The chain has TRBV6-1 and TRBJ1-5; D not resolved. This CDR3 comprises 13 residues. Germline CDR1 is MNHNS and CDR2 is SASEGT. V was trimmed by 0 bases and J by 10 bases, leaving 10 bases between them. The CDR3 coding sequence is TGTGCCAGCAGTGAAGCGGAGGGCTTACCCCAGCATTTT. It yields the protein CASSEAEGLPQHF.

This clone has only one observation. The V call is TRBV7-9, the J call TRBJ2-6; D is undetermined. CDR3 length: 17 residues. V gave up 5 bases and J gave up 0 bases, with 14 bases separating them. Germline V gene data show CDR1 as SEHNR and CDR2 as FQNEAQ (reference sequence). CDR3 nucleotide sequence: TGTGCCAGCAGCCCAGTAGGCCGAAACTCTGGGGCCAACGTCCTGACTTTC. It yields the protein CASSPVGRNSGANVLTF.

This clone was found a few times. J is TRBJ2-1 and V is TRBV18; the D gene could be TRBD1 or TRBD2 (6 bases each). The V gene lost 0 bases and the J gene lost 9 bases, with 15 bases spanning the gap. The CDR3 extends over 15 amino acids. The germline V gene encodes CDR1 KGHSH and CDR2 LQKENI. CDR3: CASSPPARGVGEQFF. The CDR3 DNA is TGTGCCAGCTCACCACCCGCTAGGGGGGTTGGTGAGCAGTTCTTC. Filled out from reference TRBV18 and TRBJ2-1, the complete variable domain reads NAGVMQNPRHLVRRRGQEARLRCSPMKGHSHVYWYRQLPEEGLKFMVYLQKENIIDESGMPKERFSAEFPKEGPSILRIQQVVRGDSAAYFCASSPPARGVGEQFFGPGTRLTVL.

The chain has TRBV6-1 and TRBJ2-5, with TRBD2 matching over 9 bases. The CDR3 has 14 amino acids. Looked up from germline, CDR1 is MNHNS and CDR2 is SASEGT. The V segment lost 4 bases and the J segment 3 bases; nucleotides outside the gene matches: 3. The CDR3 sequence is CASSASGAEETQYF. CDR3 nucleotides: TGTGCCAGCAGTGCTAGCGGGGCGGAAGAGACCCAGTACTTC.

The chain has TRBV9 and TRBJ1-5, with D tentatively TRBD1 (5 bases). The CDR3 is 18 residues long. The germline gives CDR1 SGDLS, CDR2 YYNGEE. The V end lost 0 bases, the J end lost 10 bases, and 26 bases lay between the germline ends. In DNA, the CDR3 is TGTGCCAGCAGCGTAGCCCCGGGTGTGGGGCACTCGGGGCAACCCCAGCATTTT. As protein: CASSVAPGVGHSGQPQHF. Full variable domain (rest looked up from reference TRBV9 and TRBJ1-5): DSGVTQTPKHLITATGQRVTLRCSPRSGDLSVYWYQQSLDQGLQFLIQYYNGEERAKGNILERFSAQQFPDLHSELNLSSLELGDSALYFCASSVAPGVGHSGQPQHFGDGTRLSIL.

The gene calls are TRBV27 and TRBJ2-3; 11 bases line up with TRBD2. CDR1 is MNHEY and CDR2 is SMNVEV in the germline V gene (reference sequence). CDR3 size: 16 residues. J lost 2 bases, V lost 6 bases, and 7 bases had no gene match. The CDR3 coding sequence is TGTGCCAGCAGGGATGGGACTAGCGGCGTCACAGATACGCAGTATTTT. It is translated as CASRDGTSGVTDTQYF.

CDR3 DNA sequence: TGTGCCAGCACACAGTCAGGTAATCAGCCCCAGCATTTT. It codes for CASTQSGNQPQHF. V is TRBV2 and J is TRBJ1-5; no firm D call. There are 13 residues in the CDR3. Germline assignment: CDR1 SNHLY and CDR2 FYNNEI. Trimming took off 7 bases at V and 4 bases at J, with 11 bases between the two ends.

The V call is TRBV5-1, the J call TRBJ1-2; 7 bases fit TRBD1. The CDR3 is made up of 15 amino acids. V lost 7 bases and J lost 5; bases outside the gene matches: 14. Germline CDR1 and CDR2: SGHRS and YFSETQ. The CDR3 region has the DNA TGCGCCAGCCGGGATCGCCCGGGACAGCTTTATGGCTACACCTTC. This sequence encodes CASRDRPGQLYGYTF.